This TCR beta chain derives from a study of blood T cell repertoires in COVID-19. Study-level background: Sites in the United States, Italy and Spain provided acute and convalescent COVID-19 samples. The analysed material was cDNA or gDNA that came from T cells, B-cell-depleted T cells, or PBMCs.

CDR3 length: 16 residues. As originally analysed: Quantification of nucleated cells was approximated via reference gene primer amplification. TCRdb keeps only in-frame clones here, not all; method: immunoSEQ multiplex PCR. V, J and clone size were drawn from that table, and D and trimming were deduced from the DNA. There are fewer than 60,000 clones in the sample; less than 80% occur only once, and roughly 25% lies in the top ten. V usage is TRBV21-1 and J usage is TRBJ2-4; the table calls TRBD2, which could not be checked here. TRBV21-1 is described as a pseudogene. This sequence was found in a man aged 65 to 85 with acute or convalescent COVID-19. The specimen was peripheral blood. CDR3 amino acids: CASDNGGAKVKNIQYF. Here the CDR3 DNA reads TGTGCCAGCGACAATGGAGGGGCGAAGGTCAAAAACATTCAGTACTTC.